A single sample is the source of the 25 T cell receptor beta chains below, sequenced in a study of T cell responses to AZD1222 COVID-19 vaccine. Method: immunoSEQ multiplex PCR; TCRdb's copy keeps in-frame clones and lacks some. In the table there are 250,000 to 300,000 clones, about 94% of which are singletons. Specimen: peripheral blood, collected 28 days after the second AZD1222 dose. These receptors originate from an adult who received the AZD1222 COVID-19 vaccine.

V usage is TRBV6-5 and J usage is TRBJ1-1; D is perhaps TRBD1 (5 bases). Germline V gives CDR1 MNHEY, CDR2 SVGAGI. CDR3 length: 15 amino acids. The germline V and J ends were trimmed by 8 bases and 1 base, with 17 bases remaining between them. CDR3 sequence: CASFARGKGNTEAFF. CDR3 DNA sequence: TGTGCCAGCTTTGCAAGGGGCAAGGGGAACACTGAAGCTTTCTTT.

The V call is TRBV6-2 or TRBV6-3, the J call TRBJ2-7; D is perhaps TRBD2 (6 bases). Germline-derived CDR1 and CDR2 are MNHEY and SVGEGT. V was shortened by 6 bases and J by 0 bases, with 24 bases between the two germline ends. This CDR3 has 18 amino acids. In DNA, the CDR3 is TGTGCCAGCAGCTCCTCCCCGATTAGCGGTCCCAGCTCCTACGAGCAGTACTTC. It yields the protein CASSSSPISGPSSYEQYF.

This chain's CDR3 is CASSVLQSASYEQYF. Written as DNA, the CDR3 is TGTGCCAGCAGCGTACTACAGTCCGCCTCCTACGAGCAGTACTTC. The V and J genes are TRBV5-6 and TRBJ2-7; no definite D call. Deletions cut 4 bases from V and 0 bases from J, with 14 bases between. Per the germline V gene, CDR1 is SGHDT and CDR2 is YYEEEE. The length of the CDR3 is 15 residues.

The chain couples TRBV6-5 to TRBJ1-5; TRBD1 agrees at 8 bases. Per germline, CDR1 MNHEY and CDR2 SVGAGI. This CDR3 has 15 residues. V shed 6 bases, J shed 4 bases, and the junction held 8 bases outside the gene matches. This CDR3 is CASSGQGTPNQPQHF. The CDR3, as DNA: TGTGCCAGCAGCGGACAGGGTACCCCAAATCAGCCCCAGCATTTT.

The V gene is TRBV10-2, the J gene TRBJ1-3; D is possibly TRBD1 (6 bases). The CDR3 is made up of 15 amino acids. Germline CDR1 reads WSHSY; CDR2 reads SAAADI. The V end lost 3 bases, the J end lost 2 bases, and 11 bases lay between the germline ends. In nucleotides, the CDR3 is TGCGCCAGCAGTGATTGGGGGCTCACTGGAAACACCATATATTTT. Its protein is CASSDWGLTGNTIYF.

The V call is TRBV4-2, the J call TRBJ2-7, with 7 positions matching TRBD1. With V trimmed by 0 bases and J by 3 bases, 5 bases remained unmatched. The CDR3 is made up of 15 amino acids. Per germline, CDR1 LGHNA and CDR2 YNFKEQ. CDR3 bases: TGTGCCAGCAGCCAAGAGACACAGGGGCTCTACGAGCAGTACTTC. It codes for CASSQETQGLYEQYF.

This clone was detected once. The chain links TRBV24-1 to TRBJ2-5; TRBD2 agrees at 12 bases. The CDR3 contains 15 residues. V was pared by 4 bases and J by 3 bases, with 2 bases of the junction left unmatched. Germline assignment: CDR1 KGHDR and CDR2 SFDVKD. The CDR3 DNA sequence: TGTGCCACCAGTGACCGACTAGCGGGAGAAGAGACCCAGTACTTC. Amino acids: CATSDRLAGEETQYF.

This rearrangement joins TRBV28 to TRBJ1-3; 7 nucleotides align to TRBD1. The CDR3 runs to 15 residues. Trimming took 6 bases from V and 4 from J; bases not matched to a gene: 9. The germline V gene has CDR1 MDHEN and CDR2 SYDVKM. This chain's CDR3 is CASSLPTGSGNTIYF. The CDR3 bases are TGTGCCAGCAGCCTACCGACAGGGTCAGGAAACACCATATATTTT.

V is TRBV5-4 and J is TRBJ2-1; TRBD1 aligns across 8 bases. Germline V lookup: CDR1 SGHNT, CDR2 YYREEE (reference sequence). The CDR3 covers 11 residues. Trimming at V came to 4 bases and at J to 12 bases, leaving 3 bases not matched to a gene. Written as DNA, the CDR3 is TGTGCCAGCAGCCGGGACAGGTCGCAGTTCTTC. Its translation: CASSRDRSQFF.

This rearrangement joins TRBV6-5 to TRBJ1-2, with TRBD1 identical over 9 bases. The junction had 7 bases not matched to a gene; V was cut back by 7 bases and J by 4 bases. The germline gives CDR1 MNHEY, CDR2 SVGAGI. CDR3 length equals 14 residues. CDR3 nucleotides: TGTGCCAGCACTCCCGGGACAGGGCTCTATGGCTACACCTTC. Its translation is CASTPGTGLYGYTF.

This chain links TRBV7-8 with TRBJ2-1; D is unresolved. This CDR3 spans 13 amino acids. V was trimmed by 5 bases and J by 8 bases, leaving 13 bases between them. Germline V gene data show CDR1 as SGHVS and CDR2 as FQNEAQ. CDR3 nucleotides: TGTGCCAGCAGCCCTATTCAACGAGATGAGCAGTTCTTC. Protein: CASSPIQRDEQFF.

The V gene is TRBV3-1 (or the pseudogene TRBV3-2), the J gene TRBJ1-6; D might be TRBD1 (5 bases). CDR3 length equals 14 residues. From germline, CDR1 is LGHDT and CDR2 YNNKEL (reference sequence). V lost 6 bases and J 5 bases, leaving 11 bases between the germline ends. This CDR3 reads CASRAGRNNSPLHF. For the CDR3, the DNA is TGTGCCAGCAGGGCGGGACGGAATAATTCACCCCTCCACTTT.

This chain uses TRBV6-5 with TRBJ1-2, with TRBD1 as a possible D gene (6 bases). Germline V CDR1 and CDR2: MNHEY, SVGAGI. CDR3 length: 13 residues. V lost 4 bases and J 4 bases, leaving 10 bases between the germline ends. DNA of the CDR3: TGTGCCAGCAGTTCCCGACAGGCCTATGGCTACACCTTC. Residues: CASSSRQAYGYTF.

This CDR3 is CASSLKGGRIIYNEQFF. As DNA, the CDR3 is TGCGCCAGCAGCCTAAAAGGGGGCCGAATTATTTACAATGAGCAGTTCTTC. The gene calls are TRBV4-3 and TRBJ2-1; 7 positions match TRBD1. CDR1 is LGHNA and CDR2 is YSLEER in the germline V gene. V lost 4 bases to trimming and J lost 4 bases; unmatched junction nucleotides: 13. The CDR3 is made up of 17 amino acids.

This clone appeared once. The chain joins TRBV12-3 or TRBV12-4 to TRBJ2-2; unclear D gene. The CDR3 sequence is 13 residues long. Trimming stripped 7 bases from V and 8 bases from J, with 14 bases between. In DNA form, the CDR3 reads TGTGCCAGCAACCCCGCCTTAAGGGGGGAGCTGTTTTTT. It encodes CASNPALRGELFF.

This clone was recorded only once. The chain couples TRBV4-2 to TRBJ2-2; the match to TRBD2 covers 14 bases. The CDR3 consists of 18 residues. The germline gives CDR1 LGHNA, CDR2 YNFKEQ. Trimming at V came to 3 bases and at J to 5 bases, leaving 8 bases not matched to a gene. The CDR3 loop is CASSQKGTSGSGTGELFF. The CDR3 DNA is TGTGCCAGCAGCCAGAAGGGGACTAGCGGGAGTGGGACCGGGGAGCTGTTTTTT.

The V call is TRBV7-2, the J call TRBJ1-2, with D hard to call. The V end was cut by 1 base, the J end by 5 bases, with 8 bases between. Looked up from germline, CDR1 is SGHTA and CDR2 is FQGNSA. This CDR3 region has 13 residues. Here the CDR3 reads CASSLETVYGYTF. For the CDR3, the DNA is TGTGCCAGCAGCTTAGAGACGGTATATGGCTACACCTTC.

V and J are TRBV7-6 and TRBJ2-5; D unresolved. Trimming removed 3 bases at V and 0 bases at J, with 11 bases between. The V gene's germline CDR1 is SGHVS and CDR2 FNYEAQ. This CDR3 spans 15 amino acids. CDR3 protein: CASSFPFRYQETQYF. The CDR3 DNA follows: TGTGCCAGCAGCTTTCCTTTTCGGTACCAAGAGACCCAGTACTTC.

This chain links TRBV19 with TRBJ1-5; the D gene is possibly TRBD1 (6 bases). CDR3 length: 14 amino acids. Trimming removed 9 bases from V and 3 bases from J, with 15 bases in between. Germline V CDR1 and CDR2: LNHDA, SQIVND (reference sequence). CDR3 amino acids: CASRTRDNNQPQHF. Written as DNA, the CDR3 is TGTGCCAGCCGAACCCGGGACAACAATCAGCCCCAGCATTTT.

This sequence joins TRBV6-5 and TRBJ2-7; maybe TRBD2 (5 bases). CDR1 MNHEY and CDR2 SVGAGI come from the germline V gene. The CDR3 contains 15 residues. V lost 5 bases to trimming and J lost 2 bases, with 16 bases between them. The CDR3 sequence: CASSPQASGAYEQYF. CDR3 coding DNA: TGTGCCAGCAGTCCCCAGGCCTCCGGGGCCTACGAGCAGTACTTC.

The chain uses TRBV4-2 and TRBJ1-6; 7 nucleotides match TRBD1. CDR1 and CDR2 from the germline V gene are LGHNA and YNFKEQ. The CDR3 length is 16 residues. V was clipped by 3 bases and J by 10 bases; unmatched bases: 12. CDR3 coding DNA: TGTGCCAGCAGCCATCCCACAGGGGCAGGGAGATCACCCCTCCACTTT. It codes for CASSHPTGAGRSPLHF.

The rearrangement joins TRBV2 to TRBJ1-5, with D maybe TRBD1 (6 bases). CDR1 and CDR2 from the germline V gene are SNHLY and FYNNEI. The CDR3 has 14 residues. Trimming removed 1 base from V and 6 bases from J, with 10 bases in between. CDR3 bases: TGTGCCAGCAGTGAAGAGACAGGCCTTCAGCCCCAGCATTTT. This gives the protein CASSEETGLQPQHF.

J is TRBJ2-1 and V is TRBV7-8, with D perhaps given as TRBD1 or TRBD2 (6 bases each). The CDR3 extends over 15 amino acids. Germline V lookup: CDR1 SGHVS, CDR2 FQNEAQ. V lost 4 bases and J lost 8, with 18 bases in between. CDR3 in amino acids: CASSSKRGVGDEQFF. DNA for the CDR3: TGTGCCAGCAGCTCAAAAAGGGGGGTTGGGGATGAGCAGTTCTTC.

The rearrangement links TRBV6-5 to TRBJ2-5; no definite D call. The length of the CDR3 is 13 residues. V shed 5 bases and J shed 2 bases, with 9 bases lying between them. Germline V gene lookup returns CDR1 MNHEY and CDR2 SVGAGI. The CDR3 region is CASSPRPQETQYF. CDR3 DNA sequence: TGTGCCAGCAGTCCACGACCTCAAGAGACCCAGTACTTC.

The CDR3 sequence is CASAPEGGDTEAFF. DNA for the CDR3: TGTGCCAGCGCCCCAGAGGGGGGTGACACTGAAGCTTTCTTT. This chain connects TRBV2 to TRBJ1-1, with D possibly being TRBD1 (6 bases). CDR1 is SNHLY and CDR2 is FYNNEI in the germline V gene. This CDR3 region has 14 residues. V was cut by 8 bases and J by 3 bases, with 16 bases left in between.